This T cell receptor (beta chain) is drawn from a study of breast tumors, draining lymph nodes, adjacent tissues. This clonotype was seen repeatedly, ten times or more. TCRdb re-called the multiplex PCR reads through MiXCR, storing one row per CDR3 protein. The repertoire holds around 66,000 distinct CDR3 sequences, about 40% seen once, with about 8% in the top ten. The CDR3 consists of 15 residues. Unmatched junction bases numbered 6, after V lost 10 bases and J lost 5 bases. The germline CDR1 and CDR2 sequences are SEHNR and FQNEAQ (reference sequence). The receptor was isolated from a female donor with breast cancer. Some clones in this sample may be carry-over from other donors' samples. The specimen was breast tumor tissue. The chain is built from TRBV7-9 and TRBJ2-2; 14 nucleotides match TRBD2. In DNA, the CDR3 is TGTGCCACGGGACTAGCGGGAGAGCGAACCGGGGAGCTGTTTTTT. It encodes CATGLAGERTGELFF.